This TCR beta chain was documented in a study of CD8 T cells in ankylosing spondylitis (dated by TCRdb to about 2017). Concerning the study at large: The study set out to find disease-linked TCR variants by profiling T cell receptor beta repertoires in ankylosing spondylitis patients and healthy donors. The full study cohort comprised about 25 ankylosing spondylitis patients and over 95 healthy donors. Samples of peripheral blood were taken, and for ankylosing spondylitis patients, synovial fluid was collected as well.

Sequencing was performed on an Illumina HiSeq 2500. TCR beta libraries were prepared by quantitative 5'-RACE with molecular barcodes. The authors processed their data as follows. A new computational method based on a probabilistic model of VDJ rearrangement was used to identify disease-linked TCR variants. Using fastp at Q25 and MiXCR, TCRdb reprocessed the public reads and kept productive beta chains. Duplicate CDR3 protein sequences are folded into a single record with the most common DNA and genes. TCRdb's processing, not the authors' own work, is the source of the V and J calls. The table for this sample lists some 200,000 distinct CDR3 sequences; roughly 24% of them were counted only once. Of the sample, roughly 6.7% falls within the top ten clones. Findings and caveats that apply to the study as a whole: Some of the motif variants had been reported before in the synovial fluid and blood of reactive arthritis patients, a finding that suggests common disease-initiation mechanisms. Blood from ankylosing spondylitis patients appeared to be characterized by a TCR beta motif composed of eight or nine highly homologous amino acid variants. Significant enrichment of the disease-linked clones was reported in matched synovial fluid samples from ankylosing spondylitis patients. In peripheral blood, the disease-linked clones were found at relatively low frequencies and had a CD8+ phenotype.

The CDR3 contains 14 residues, cysteine and phenylalanine counted. Here the CDR3 DNA is all that survives: 42 bases in frame from base 1. Trimming removed 4 bases from V and 7 bases from J, leaving 14 bases between the germline ends. From the germline V gene, CDR1 is SGHTA and CDR2 is FQGNSA. To note about this clonotype: This clone's antigen is unknown. Nothing much larger sits one base from this clone, and base qualities are not available.

Material for sequencing was blood, either unsorted or a sorted T cell fraction (not recorded which). Rearrangement joined TRBV7-2 to TRBJ2-1; TRBD1 is a possible D gene, resting on 6 matching bases. The TCR originated in a male donor with ankylosing spondylitis or in good health (not recorded which). In nucleotides, the sequence is TGTGCCAGCAGCTCAGGAGACAGGTTTAATGAGCAGTTCTTC. Translated, this gives CASSSGDRFNEQFF.